The 21 T cell receptor beta chains below come from one sample, sequenced in a study of cytomegalovirus exposure and HLA in healthy donors. Assay: immunoSEQ multiplex PCR; the TCRdb copy retains only in-frame clones and omits some. The sample carries 130,000 to 150,000 clones, approximately 90% recorded once. What was sequenced was PBMCs. The receptors come from a woman aged 25 to 39 in good health and CMV-seropositive.

The chain couples TRBV11-2 to TRBJ2-5; TRBD2 might be the D (5 bases). Trimming left V 4 bases short and J 13 bases short, with 13 bases between. The CDR3 consists of 11 residues. Germline lookup yields CDR1 SGHAT and CDR2 FQNNGV. DNA of the CDR3: TGTGCCAGCAGCTCTGGACTGTCGCGGTACTTC. This gives the protein CASSSGLSRYF.

The V and J genes are TRBV6-5 and TRBJ1-1; D uncertain. Germline-derived CDR1 and CDR2 are MNHEY and SVGAGI. The germline V and J ends were trimmed by 4 bases and 0 bases, with 6 bases remaining between them. The CDR3 consists of 13 residues. The DNA for the CDR3 is TGTGCCAGCAGTTGTTCGGTGAACACTGAAGCTTTCTTT. This encodes CASSCSVNTEAFF.

The V call is TRBV18, the J call TRBJ2-1; D unclear. Per germline, CDR1 KGHSH and CDR2 LQKENI. The CDR3 is made up of 14 amino acids. Trimming cost V 3 bases and J 7 bases, with 13 bases left between them. For the CDR3, the DNA is TGTGCCAGCTCACCCCAAACAACCGGGAATGAGCAGTTCTTC. This codes for CASSPQTTGNEQFF.

The chain employs TRBV6-1 and TRBJ1-6; D unresolved. Trimming stripped 3 bases from V and 2 bases from J, with 8 bases between. This CDR3 region has 15 residues. The germline V gene encodes CDR1 MNHNS and CDR2 SASEGT. This chain's CDR3 is CASSDPGPYNSPLHF. CDR3 in DNA: TGTGCCAGCAGTGACCCGGGTCCCTATAATTCACCCCTCCACTTT.

The gene calls are TRBV6-6 and TRBJ2-7, with TRBD1 matching over 9 bases. The germline gives CDR1 MNHNY, CDR2 SVGAGI (reference sequence). With 4 bases clipped from V and 1 base from J, the junction kept 2 bases outside the gene matches. CDR3 length: 14 amino acids. The CDR3 DNA reads as TGTGCCAGCAGTTCCGGGACAGGGTCCTACGAGCAGTACTTC. Protein: CASSSGTGSYEQYF.

The chain couples TRBV19 to TRBJ2-4; tentatively, D is TRBD1 (6 bases). Trimming took 3 bases from V and 14 from J, leaving 20 bases between them. CDR1 and CDR2 (germline): LNHDA, SQIVND (reference sequence). The CDR3 runs 14 residues. Written as DNA, the CDR3 is TGTGCCAGTAGTATTGCAGGGGCTCGGGTGACTGAGTACTTC. Translation: CASSIAGARVTEYF.

The chain couples TRBV4-1 to TRBJ2-3, with TRBD1 as a possible D gene (5 bases). CDR3 length: 13 residues. Germline CDR1 and CDR2: MGHRA and YSYEKL. The germline V and J ends were trimmed by 1 base and 5 bases, with 7 bases remaining between them. For the CDR3, the DNA is TGCGCCAGCAGCCAAGGACAGCGAGATACGCAGTATTTT. Translating it yields CASSQGQRDTQYF.

The chain employs TRBV2 and TRBJ2-4; D is perhaps TRBD2 (6 bases). The germline V gene encodes CDR1 SNHLY and CDR2 FYNNEI. The ends were cut back, 7 bases at V and 6 bases at J, with 40 bases in the middle. CDR3 length: 22 amino acids. The CDR3 sequence: CASTSIHLTSSAGSLAPNIQYF. The CDR3 DNA follows: TGTGCCAGCACCTCGATACACCTAACTAGTTCCGCGGGGAGTTTGGCGCCAAACATTCAGTACTTC.

This clone was picked up one time. The chain uses TRBV6-1 and TRBJ1-5, with 7 positions matching TRBD1. The J segment lost 4 bases and the V segment lost 3 bases, leaving 6 bases of the junction unmatched. Germline loops: CDR1 MNHNS, CDR2 SASEGT. The CDR3 covers 15 residues. The chain's CDR3 is CASSDYTRGNQPQHF. The CDR3 DNA is TGTGCCAGCAGTGATTATACCAGGGGGAATCAGCCCCAGCATTTT.

The chain uses TRBV19 and TRBJ2-3, with D perhaps matching TRBD1 (5 bases). This CDR3 region has 14 residues. From germline, CDR1 is LNHDA and CDR2 SQIVND (reference sequence). V lost 8 bases and J lost 4, with 16 bases in between. The CDR3, as DNA: TGTGCCAGTCGAGGCGCAGGGTTGCCAGATACGCAGTATTTT. It encodes CASRGAGLPDTQYF.

The chain carries TRBV5-4 and TRBJ2-5; 7 nucleotides line up with TRBD2. CDR3 size: 16 residues. The ends lost 3 bases at V and 4 bases at J; junction bases unmatched: 12. CDR1 SGHNT and CDR2 YYREEE come from the germline V gene (reference sequence). CDR3: CASSYTGLVRGETQYF. In DNA form, the CDR3 reads TGTGCCAGCAGCTATACCGGACTAGTGAGGGGAGAGACCCAGTACTTC.

The rearrangement links TRBV11-2 to TRBJ2-7, with 8 positions matching TRBD1. The CDR3 covers 16 residues. V was clipped by 5 bases and J by 1 base; unmatched bases: 10. Germline V gives CDR1 SGHAT, CDR2 FQNNGV. The CDR3 loop reads CASSPTPQGVSYEQYF. As DNA, the CDR3 is TGTGCCAGCAGCCCCACCCCACAGGGGGTTTCCTACGAGCAGTACTTC.

This clone appeared a few times. The V and J genes are TRBV27 and TRBJ1-2, with 9 bases aligning to TRBD1. The CDR3 covers 14 residues. Germline V CDR1 and CDR2: MNHEY, SMNVEV (reference sequence). V was clipped by 6 bases and J by 4 bases; unmatched bases: 6. The CDR3 is CASSSTGGGYGYTF. CDR3 in DNA: TGTGCCAGCAGCAGTACAGGGGGCGGCTATGGCTACACCTTC.

This clone was observed a few times. The gene calls are TRBV10-3 and TRBJ2-1, with TRBD2 identical over 7 bases. Germline V gives CDR1 ENHRY, CDR2 SYGVKD. The junction had 10 bases not matched to a gene; V was cut back by 3 bases and J by 5 bases. This CDR3 has 16 residues. The CDR3 loop reads CAISDRRTGGDNEQFF. The CDR3 nucleotides are TGTGCCATCAGTGATCGGAGAACGGGGGGAGACAATGAGCAGTTCTTC.

The chain is built from TRBV7-3 and TRBJ2-1; 7 bases match TRBD2. The germline CDR1 and CDR2 sequences are SGHTA and FQGTGA. The V and J ends lost 4 bases and 4 bases, in that order; junction bases with no gene match: 7. CDR3 length: 15 residues. The chain's CDR3 is CASSSTSASYNEQFF. CDR3 DNA sequence: TGTGCCAGCAGCTCCACTAGCGCCTCTTACAATGAGCAGTTCTTC.

This chain links TRBV27 with TRBJ2-1; D possibly corresponds to TRBD2 (6 bases). The germline gives CDR1 MNHEY, CDR2 SMNVEV (reference sequence). This CDR3 is built from 15 residues. Trimming removed 5 bases from V and 8 bases from J, with 19 bases in between. CDR3 region: CASSPLALIRDEQFF. In DNA form, the CDR3 reads TGTGCCAGCAGTCCGCTAGCGCTAATAAGGGATGAGCAGTTCTTC.

CDR3 residues: CASSIEYGGARDEQYF. The CDR3 coding sequence is TGCGCCAGCAGCATCGAATATGGTGGGGCTAGGGACGAGCAGTACTTC. The V call is TRBV5-1, the J call TRBJ2-7, with a tentative D call TRBD1 (5 bases). The length of the CDR3 is 16 residues. V lost 4 bases, J lost 5 bases, and 22 bases lay in between. Germline CDR1 reads SGHRS; CDR2 reads YFSETQ.

CDR3 DNA sequence: TGCAGCGCCGTACCCCTGACACCCTATGGCTACACCTTC. Amino acid sequence: CSAVPLTPYGYTF. J is TRBJ1-2 and V is TRBV29-1; D is ambiguous. The CDR3 totals 13 residues. V shed 7 bases and J shed 4 bases, with 16 bases lying between them. Germline CDR1 and CDR2: SQVTM and ANQGSEA.

This chain joins TRBV6-1 and TRBJ2-4, with D possibly being TRBD2 (6 bases). Germline values: CDR1 MNHNS, CDR2 SASEGT. The V and J ends lost 1 base and 0 bases respectively, with 13 bases between them. The CDR3 spans 17 residues. CDR3 sequence: CASSEEGGILAKNIQYF. The CDR3 nucleotides are TGTGCCAGCAGTGAAGAGGGAGGCATCTTAGCCAAAAACATTCAGTACTTC.

The V and J genes are TRBV19 and TRBJ1-3; D is undetermined. Between the trimmed V and J ends, which lost 5 bases and 0 bases, there was a span of 11 bases. The CDR3 has 15 residues. Germline CDR1 LNHDA, CDR2 SQIVND (reference sequence). CDR3 protein: CASSSGHNSGNTIYF. In nucleotides, the CDR3 is TGTGCCAGTAGTTCAGGCCATAACTCTGGAAACACCATATATTTT.

The chain has TRBV28 and TRBJ2-7; D perhaps matches TRBD2 (5 bases). The CDR3 length is 14 residues. The V end lost 6 bases, the J end lost 4 bases, and 16 bases lay between the germline ends. The V gene's germline CDR1 is MDHEN and CDR2 SYDVKM. The CDR3 DNA sequence: TGTGCCAGCAGCCCGAGGGCAGTGATTTACGAGCAGTACTTC. Residues: CASSPRAVIYEQYF.